The T cell receptor beta chain described here comes from a study of identical twins. Study conclusions and caveats: The degree of excess twin sharing was weaker in beta out-of-frame sequences.

In this sample, this clonotype turned up a few times. Its antigen remains unidentified. Carrying unique molecular identifiers, the cDNA also gained a universal primer site through template switching. MiXCR was run by TCRdb on the 5' RACE reads, yielding one entry per CDR3 protein. The sample yields 500,000 or so distinct CDR3 sequences, 20% to 25% seen once. The same data also contributed to another study, on T cells expressing NK-cell markers.

Sequences were obtained from CD4+ T cells sorted from blood. The TCR was taken from a woman younger than 35 in good health.

The chain's CDR3 is CSATQWETQYF. CDR3 coding DNA: TGCAGTGCTACGCAGTGGGAGACCCAGTACTTC. The rearrangement joins TRBV20-1 to TRBJ2-5; no firm D call. This CDR3 region has 11 residues. Germline V lookup: CDR1 DFQATT, CDR2 SNEGSKA (reference sequence). V was trimmed by 4 bases and J by 5 bases, leaving 8 bases between them.